The 32 T cell receptor beta chains given below trace back to one sample, sequenced in a study of cytomegalovirus exposure and HLA in healthy donors. The PCR employed 60 Vbeta primers together with 13 Jbeta primers. Some clones are missing from TCRdb's copy, which holds only in-frame ones; the method was immunoSEQ multiplex PCR. The table has over 200,000 clones, roughly 80% seen once; the top ten hold approximately 5.3%. Sequencing was performed on PBMCs. The source of these receptors is a woman aged 35 to 49 in good health and CMV-seropositive.

The chain has TRBV2 and TRBJ2-7; TRBD1 aligns across 7 bases. The V and J ends lost 4 bases and 4 bases, in that order; junction bases with no gene match: 7. CDR1 is SNHLY, CDR2 FYNNEI, per germline. The CDR3 extends over 14 amino acids. In DNA form, the CDR3 reads TGTGCCAGCAGTGTCGGCAGGGGGTCTTACGAGCAGTACTTC. It yields the protein CASSVGRGSYEQYF.

The chain employs TRBV27 and TRBJ2-2; 10 bases map to TRBD1. Trimming cost V 6 bases and J 5 bases; bases outside gene matches: 3. The length of the CDR3 is 14 residues. The germline CDR1 and CDR2 sequences are MNHEY and SMNVEV (reference sequence). The CDR3 DNA is TGTGCCAGCAGCCCGGGACAGGGGACCGGGGAGCTGTTTTTT. It is translated as CASSPGQGTGELFF.

V is TRBV9 and J is TRBJ1-1; D unresolved. Per germline, CDR1 SGDLS and CDR2 YYNGEE. With 4 bases removed from V and 0 bases from J, the gap between germline ends came to 13 bases. The CDR3 totals 15 residues. Written as DNA, the CDR3 is TGTGCCAGCAGCTCCCAGATGGCCATGAACACTGAAGCTTTCTTT. Amino acids: CASSSQMAMNTEAFF.

The chain couples TRBV7-9 to TRBJ1-1; D gene unclear. CDR1 is SEHNR and CDR2 is FQNEAQ in the germline V gene (reference sequence). Trimming removed 1 base at V and 7 bases at J, with 10 bases between. The CDR3 runs 13 residues. CDR3 coding DNA: TGTGCCAGCAGCTTAGAAGGGAGCCTTGAAGCTTTCTTT. It specifies CASSLEGSLEAFF.

The chain uses TRBV7-2 and TRBJ1-2, with a weak D call TRBD1 (5 bases). Germline assignment: CDR1 SGHTA and CDR2 FQGNSA. V was trimmed by 1 base and J by 8 bases, leaving 14 bases between them. This CDR3 is 14 amino acids long. CDR3 nucleotides: TGTGCCAGCAGCTTAGGACGGGGGTCTGGCGGCTACACCTTC. This sequence encodes CASSLGRGSGGYTF. The full variable domain, rest sourced from reference TRBV7-2 and TRBJ1-2, is GAGVSQSPSNKVTEKGKDVELRCDPISGHTALYWYRQSLGQGLEFLIYFQGNSAPDKSGLPSDRFSAERTGGSVSTLTIQRTQQEDSAVYLCASSLGRGSGGYTFGSGTRLTVV.

This chain joins TRBV7-6 and TRBJ1-2, with 9 bases that match TRBD1. CDR3 length: 13 amino acids. Germline V gene sequence: CDR1 SGHVS, CDR2 FNYEAQ. With 5 bases clipped from V and 5 bases from J, the junction kept 3 bases outside the gene matches. The CDR3 sequence: CASSRQGGYGYTF. The DNA of the CDR3 is TGTGCCAGCAGCCGACAGGGGGGGTATGGCTACACCTTC.

CDR3 in amino acids: CASSTRGRGETQYF. In DNA form, the CDR3 reads TGTGCCAGCAGCACCAGGGGGCGGGGAGAGACCCAGTACTTC. The chain carries TRBV11-3 and TRBJ2-5; 8 nucleotides align to TRBD1. This CDR3 is 14 amino acids long. Trimming took 5 bases from V and 4 from J; bases not matched to a gene: 6. CDR1 is SGHNT and CDR2 is YENEEA in the germline V gene.

The genes are TRBV7-2 and TRBJ1-6, with 8 positions matching TRBD1. Per the germline V gene, CDR1 is SGHTA and CDR2 is FQGNSA. This CDR3 has 15 amino acids. V was pared by 2 bases and J by 9 bases, with 6 bases of the junction left unmatched. CDR3 residues: CASSLSGTGISPLHF. In nucleotides, the CDR3 is TGTGCCAGCAGCTTAAGCGGGACAGGCATTTCACCCCTCCACTTT.

The sample holds a few counts of this clone. The chain links TRBV6-1 to TRBJ1-5; a possible D gene is TRBD1 (6 bases). In germline, CDR1 is MNHNS, CDR2 SASEGT. The CDR3 loop spans 15 amino acids. Trimming took off 3 bases at V and 2 bases at J, with 11 bases between the two ends. CDR3 sequence (DNA): TGTGCCAGCAGTGATACAGGGATGGGCAATCAGCCCCAGCATTTT. This codes for CASSDTGMGNQPQHF.

The chain links TRBV7-2 to TRBJ2-2; TRBD2 matches at 14 bases. V was pared by 5 bases and J by 7 bases, with 6 bases of the junction left unmatched. The CDR3 extends over 16 amino acids. CDR1 and CDR2 from the germline V gene are SGHTA and FQGNSA. The CDR3 reads CASSTGLAGVSGELFF. Written as DNA, the CDR3 is TGTGCCAGCAGCACGGGACTAGCGGGAGTGAGCGGGGAGCTGTTTTTT.

This clone was seen just once. V and J are TRBV19 and TRBJ1-2; the D is unclear. Deletions cut 4 bases from V and 8 bases from J, with 11 bases between. The CDR3 has 12 amino acids. Germline-derived CDR1 and CDR2 are LNHDA and SQIVND (reference sequence). The CDR3 is CASSTSGSGYTF. CDR3 sequence (DNA): TGTGCCAGTAGTACCTCGGGGTCCGGCTACACCTTC.

This chain uses TRBV30 with TRBJ1-1; TRBD1 might be the D (6 bases). The V end lost 0 bases, the J end lost 6 bases, and 11 bases lay between the germline ends. CDR3 length: 13 residues. Germline V gives CDR1 GTSNPN, CDR2 SVGIG (reference sequence). Written as DNA, the CDR3 is TGTGCCTGGAGTGTCAACAGGGCCTCTGAAGCTTTCTTT. Protein sequence: CAWSVNRASEAFF.

The chain is built from TRBV5-4 and TRBJ1-1; tentative D call: TRBD1 (5 bases). V dropped 5 bases and J dropped 0 bases, with 14 bases sitting between them. CDR3 length: 15 residues. Germline assignment: CDR1 SGHNT and CDR2 YYREEE (reference sequence). The CDR3 sequence: CASSGGRQMNTEAFF. CDR3 bases: TGTGCCAGCAGTGGGGGGAGACAAATGAACACTGAAGCTTTCTTT.

A word on this clone: A read error may account for a junction end that differs from germline. The chain couples TRBV7-7 to TRBJ2-5; 7 bases match TRBD2. Germline-derived CDR1 and CDR2 are SSHAT and FNYEAQ (reference sequence). The CDR3 is 14 amino acids. CDR3 nucleotide sequence: TGTGCTAGCAGCGGGGACTACCCCCAAGAGACCCAGTACTTC. Translating gives CASSGDYPQETQYF. Together with reference TRBV7-7 and TRBJ2-5, the CDR3 gives the full variable domain: GAGVSQSPRYKVTKRGQDVTLRCDPISSHATLYWYQQALGQGPEFLTYFNYEAQPDKSGLPSDRFSAERPEGSISTLTIQRTEQRDSAMYRCASSGDYPQETQYFGPGTRLLVL.

The chain uses TRBV2 and TRBJ1-6; no clear D gene. The CDR3 runs 14 residues. V was shortened by 2 bases and J by 4 bases, with 6 bases between the two germline ends. From germline, CDR1 is SNHLY and CDR2 FYNNEI. The CDR3: CASSEWRYNSPLHF. CDR3 in DNA: TGTGCCAGCAGTGAATGGCGGTATAATTCACCCCTCCACTTT.

This rearrangement joins TRBV6-5 to TRBJ1-2; D is unresolved. V lost 3 bases and J 2 bases, leaving 7 bases between the germline ends. Germline loops: CDR1 MNHEY, CDR2 SVGAGI. The CDR3 loop spans 13 amino acids. In DNA form, the CDR3 reads TGTGCCAGCAGTTATGGAGTGAACTATGGCTACACCTTC. This translates into CASSYGVNYGYTF.

V usage is TRBV11-3 and J usage is TRBJ1-3; TRBD1 matches at 10 bases. Per germline, CDR1 SGHNT and CDR2 YENEEA. The V gene end was trimmed by 3 bases and the J gene end by 0 bases; junction bases not matched to a gene: 2. The CDR3 spans 16 residues. The CDR3 DNA follows: TGTGCCAGCAGCTTGGGACAGGGGAGCTCTGGAAACACCATATATTTT. This translates into CASSLGQGSSGNTIYF.

CDR3 in amino acids: CASSLEGQPQHF. The DNA for the CDR3 is TGTGCCAGCAGCTTGGAGGGGCAGCCCCAGCATTTT. The genes are TRBV5-6 and TRBJ1-5, with a possible D match to TRBD1 (5 bases). CDR3 length: 12 residues. V was pared by 0 bases and J by 7 bases, with 5 bases between. The germline gives CDR1 SGHDT, CDR2 YYEEEE. The full variable domain, with the rest looked up from reference TRBV5-6 and TRBJ1-5, is DAGVTQSPTHLIKTRGQQVTLRCSPKSGHDTVSWYQQALGQGPQFIFQYYEEEERQRGNFPDRFSGHQFPNYSSELNVNALLLGDSALYLCASSLEGQPQHFGDGTRLSIL.

This chain links TRBV5-1 with TRBJ2-3; D might be TRBD2 (6 bases). The CDR3 has 15 residues. Germline values: CDR1 SGHRS, CDR2 YFSETQ. V gave up 4 bases and J gave up 2 bases, with 14 bases separating them. The CDR3 nucleotides read TGCGCCAGCAGCCTCAAGGGACTCACCACAGATACGCAGTATTTT. The encoded protein is CASSLKGLTTDTQYF.

This clone is a singleton in its sample. This chain uses TRBV5-1 with TRBJ2-2; TRBD1 agrees at 8 bases. The CDR3 runs to 15 residues. Germline V gene sequence: CDR1 SGHRS, CDR2 YFSETQ. Trimming cost V 6 bases and J 3 bases; bases outside gene matches: 7. CDR3 sequence (DNA): TGCGCCAGCACCTCAGACAGGGGAGACACCGGGGAGCTGTTTTTT. This encodes CASTSDRGDTGELFF.

CDR3 DNA: TGCGCCAGCAGCTTGTTTGTCGGGACTGAAGCTTTCTTT. Protein: CASSLFVGTEAFF. The gene calls are TRBV5-1 and TRBJ1-1; D is unclear. Deletions cut 1 base from V and 5 bases from J, with 9 bases between. This CDR3 contains 13 residues. The germline V gene has CDR1 SGHRS and CDR2 YFSETQ.

The CDR3 DNA sequence: TGTGCCTGGAGTGGACATAACTACCAAGAGACCCAGTACTTC. It is translated as CAWSGHNYQETQYF. The rearrangement joins TRBV30 to TRBJ2-5, with D unclear. Trimming left V 1 base short and J 0 bases short, with 9 bases between. This CDR3 is 14 amino acids long. CDR1 and CDR2 (germline): GTSNPN, SVGIG (reference sequence).

The rearrangement joins TRBV4-3 to TRBJ2-7; 7 positions agree with TRBD1. Germline CDR1 and CDR2: LGHNA and YSLEER. CDR3 length: 14 residues. The trim removed 1 base at V and 3 bases at J, leaving 3 bases unmatched. The CDR3 loop is CASSQGTGIYEQYF. Written as DNA, the CDR3 is TGCGCCAGCAGCCAAGGGACAGGTATCTACGAGCAGTACTTC.

The genes are TRBV10-3 and TRBJ1-2; the D is unclear. The V gene lost 3 bases and the J gene lost 8 bases, with 34 bases spanning the gap. Germline V lookup: CDR1 ENHRY, CDR2 SYGVKD. There are 20 residues in the CDR3. CDR3 protein: CAISDFKGRSVWADEEGYTF. CDR3 in DNA: TGTGCCATCAGTGATTTCAAAGGGAGGTCTGTTTGGGCCGACGAAGAGGGCTACACCTTC.

The CDR3 sequence: CASSLKSGTGRGGYTF. The CDR3 DNA is TGTGCCAGCAGTTTGAAGTCGGGGACAGGGAGGGGAGGCTACACCTTC. V is TRBV27 and J is TRBJ1-2; TRBD1 agrees at 9 bases. The CDR3 sequence is 16 residues long. CDR1 is MNHEY and CDR2 is SMNVEV in the germline V gene (reference sequence). Germline trimming cut 3 bases from V and 8 bases from J; bases unmatched to any gene: 13.

This chain connects TRBV5-1 to TRBJ1-1; weak D call: TRBD1 (5 bases). The CDR3 consists of 14 residues. CDR1 and CDR2 (germline): SGHRS, YFSETQ. Trimming left V 4 bases short and J 0 bases short, with 10 bases between. CDR3 sequence reads: CASSPKGMNTEAFF. Here the CDR3 DNA reads TGCGCCAGCAGCCCGAAGGGGATGAACACTGAAGCTTTCTTT.

On this clone: One end of the junction varies from germline; a read error may be responsible. The sample contains more than one DNA sequence encoding this CDR3. The genes are TRBV5-6 and TRBJ1-6; TRBD1 is a possible D gene (5 bases). The CDR3 contains 16 residues. Germline assignment: CDR1 SGHDT and CDR2 YYEEEE. CDR3 nucleotide sequence: TGTGCCAGCAGCCTGTGGACATCTTCCTATAATTCCCCCCTCCACTTT. Amino acids: CASSLWTSSYNSPLHF.

A word on this clone: Mismatch with germline at one junction end may stem from a read error. This chain joins TRBV7-9 and TRBJ2-3; D gene ambiguous. There are 12 residues in the CDR3. Germline V gene sequence: CDR1 SEHNR, CDR2 FQNEAQ (reference sequence). Written as DNA, the CDR3 is TGTTCCAGCAGCTTACAATCAGATACGCAGTATTTT. Translating gives CSSSLQSDTQYF.

The rearrangement links TRBV18 to TRBJ2-5; TRBD1 aligns across 7 bases. The CDR3 is 14 residues long. Looked up from germline, CDR1 is KGHSH and CDR2 is LQKENI. Germline trimming cut 3 bases from V and 2 bases from J; bases unmatched to any gene: 3. CDR3 amino acids: CASSPWGQQETQYF. In nucleotides, the CDR3 is TGTGCCAGCTCACCCTGGGGACAGCAAGAGACCCAGTACTTC.

The chain links TRBV7-2 to TRBJ1-5; 7 bases agree with TRBD1. Germline trimming cut 5 bases from V and 2 bases from J; bases unmatched to any gene: 6. The CDR3 covers 15 residues. Germline V gene lookup returns CDR1 SGHTA and CDR2 FQGNSA. In DNA form, the CDR3 reads TGTGCCAGCAGCCCCAGGCAGGGGGGCAATCAGCCCCAGCATTTT. This gives the protein CASSPRQGGNQPQHF.

The chain is built from TRBV19 and TRBJ1-4, with 8 bases fitting TRBD1. Germline values: CDR1 LNHDA, CDR2 SQIVND (reference sequence). The CDR3 covers 14 residues. The J segment lost 4 bases and the V segment lost 5 bases, leaving 3 bases of the junction unmatched. The CDR3 is CASSVGQVNEKLFF. The CDR3 region has the DNA TGTGCCAGTAGTGTGGGACAGGTTAATGAAAAACTGTTTTTT.

CDR3 amino acids: CASRGWELGYEQYF. The CDR3 DNA is TGTGCCAGCAGAGGTTGGGAGCTTGGCTACGAGCAGTACTTC. This sequence joins TRBV6-6 and TRBJ2-7, with D perhaps TRBD2 (5 bases). Germline CDR1 and CDR2: MNHNY and SVGAGI (reference sequence). This CDR3 comprises 14 residues. V dropped 6 bases and J dropped 3 bases, with 15 bases sitting between them.